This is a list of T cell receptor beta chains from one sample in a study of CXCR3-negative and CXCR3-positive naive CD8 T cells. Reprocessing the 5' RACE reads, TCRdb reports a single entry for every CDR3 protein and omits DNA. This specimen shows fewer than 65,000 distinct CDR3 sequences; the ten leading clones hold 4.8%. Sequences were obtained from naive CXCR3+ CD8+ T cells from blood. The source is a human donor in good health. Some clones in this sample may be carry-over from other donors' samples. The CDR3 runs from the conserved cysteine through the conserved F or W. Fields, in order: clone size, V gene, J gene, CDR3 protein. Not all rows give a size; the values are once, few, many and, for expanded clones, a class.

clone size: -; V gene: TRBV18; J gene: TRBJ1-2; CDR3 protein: CASSPGTNYGYTF
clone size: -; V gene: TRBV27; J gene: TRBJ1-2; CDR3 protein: CASSSMVGFYGYTF
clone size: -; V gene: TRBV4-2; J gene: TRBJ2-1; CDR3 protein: CASSQENSGPLNEQFF
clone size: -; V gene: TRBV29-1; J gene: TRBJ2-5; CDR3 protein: CSAEGGVGTQYF
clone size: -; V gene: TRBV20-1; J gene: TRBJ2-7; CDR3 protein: CSAPGLADYEQYF
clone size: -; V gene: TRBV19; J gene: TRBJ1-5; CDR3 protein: CASLRDRGDSNQPQHF
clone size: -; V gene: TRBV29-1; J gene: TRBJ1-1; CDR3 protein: CSTRDKNTEAFF
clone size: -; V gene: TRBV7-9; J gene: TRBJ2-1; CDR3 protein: CASSLLAADNEQFF
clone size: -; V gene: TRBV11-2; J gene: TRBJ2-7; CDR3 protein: CASSLVGGSPHEQYF
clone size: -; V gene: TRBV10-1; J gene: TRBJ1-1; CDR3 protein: CASRETGNTEAFF
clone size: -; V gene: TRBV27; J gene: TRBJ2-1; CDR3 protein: CASSLEPASSYNEQFF
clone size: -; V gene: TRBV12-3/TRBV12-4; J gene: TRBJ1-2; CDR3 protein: CASSRVRDRTSNYGYTF
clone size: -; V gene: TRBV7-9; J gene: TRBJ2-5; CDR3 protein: CASSLSREETQYF
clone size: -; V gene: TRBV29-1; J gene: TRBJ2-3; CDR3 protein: CSVEDHTDTQYF
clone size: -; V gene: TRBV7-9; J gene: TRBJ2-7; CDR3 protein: CASSSGQGPYEQYF
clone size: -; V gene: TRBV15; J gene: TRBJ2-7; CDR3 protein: CATSDRDSSYEQYF
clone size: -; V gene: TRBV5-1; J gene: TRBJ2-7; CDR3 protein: CASSFPPNEVSSYEQYF
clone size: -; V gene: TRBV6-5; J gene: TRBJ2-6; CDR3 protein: CASSPGQFSGANVLTF
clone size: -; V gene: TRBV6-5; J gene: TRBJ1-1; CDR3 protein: CASSYTGVNTEAFF
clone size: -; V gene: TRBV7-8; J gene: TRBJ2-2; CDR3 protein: CASRDRGPNTGELFF
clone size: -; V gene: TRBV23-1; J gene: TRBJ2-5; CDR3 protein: CAPRAGPSVQTQYF
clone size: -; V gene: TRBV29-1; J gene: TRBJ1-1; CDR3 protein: CSVEGRQPEAFF
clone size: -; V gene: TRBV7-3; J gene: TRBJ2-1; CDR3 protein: CASSPHRGSGGNNEQFF
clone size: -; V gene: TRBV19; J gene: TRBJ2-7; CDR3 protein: CASSHAGQGYEQYF
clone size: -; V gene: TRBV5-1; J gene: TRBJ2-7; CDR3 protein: CASSLYAGDDEQYF
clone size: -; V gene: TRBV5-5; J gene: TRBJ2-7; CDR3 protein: CASSLEGQGLGYEQYF
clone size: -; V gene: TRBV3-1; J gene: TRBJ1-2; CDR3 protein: CASSQGPLNYGYTF
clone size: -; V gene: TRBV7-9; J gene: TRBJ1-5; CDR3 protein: CASSLSDSVPQHF
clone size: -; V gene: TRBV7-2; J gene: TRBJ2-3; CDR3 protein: CASSLDGGTSGGRSTDTQYF
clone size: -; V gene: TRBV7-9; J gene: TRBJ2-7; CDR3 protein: CASSGTGGGDEQYF
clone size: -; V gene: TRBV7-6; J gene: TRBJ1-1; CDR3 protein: CASSSPQGRATEAFF
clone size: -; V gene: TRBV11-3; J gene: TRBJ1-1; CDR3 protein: CASSLSSGTEEAFF
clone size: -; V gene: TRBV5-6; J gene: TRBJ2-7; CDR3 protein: CASSTGPDVQYF
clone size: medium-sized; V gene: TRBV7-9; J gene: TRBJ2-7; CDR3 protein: CASSLRQTYEQYF
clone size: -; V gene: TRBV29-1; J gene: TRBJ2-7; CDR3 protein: CSVEGPYEQYF
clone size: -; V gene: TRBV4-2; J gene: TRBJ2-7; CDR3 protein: CASSQDRSGGSYEQYF
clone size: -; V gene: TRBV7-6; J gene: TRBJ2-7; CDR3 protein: CASSLDGLAGDYEQYF